Listed below are T cell receptor beta chains from one sample, sequenced in a study of regulatory T cells in long-lasting Graves disease. TCRdb fed the multiplex PCR reads into MiXCR, producing one record per CDR3 protein. The table records 380,000 or so distinct CDR3 sequences, around 15% of them present only once. The same specimen was also included in a second study, on T cells in Graves' hyperthyroidism and ophthalmopathy.

The material was peripheral blood mononuclear cells (PBMCs), obtained at new diagnosis, from a patient treated with antithyroid drugs. All receptors derive from a young woman with Graves disease. Each CDR3 is given with its conserved first and last residue. D genes are given only for firm matches. A row's size may be missing; if present it is once, few, many or a size class.

V: TRBV12-3/TRBV12-4; D: TRBD1; length: 14; size: few; J: TRBJ2-1; CDR3: CASSPRQGGNEQFF; DNA: TGTGCCAGCAGCCCTCGACAGGGTGGCAATGAGCAGTTCTTC
V: TRBV28; D: TRBD1; length: 15; size: many; J: TRBJ1-1; CDR3: CALLYPGTGVTEAFF; DNA: TGTGCCCTCTTATACCCGGGGACAGGGGTTACTGAAGCTTTCTTT
V: TRBV15; D: TRBD2; length: 16; size: .; J: TRBJ2-1; CDR3: CATSGQAGGLTNKQFF; DNA: TGTGCCACCAGCGGACAGGCGGGGGGGCTCACGAATAAGCAGTTCTTC
V: TRBV25-1; D: .; length: 14; size: .; J: TRBJ2-3; CDR3: CASSELSSGLGQYF; DNA: TGTGCCAGCAGTGAATTAAGTTCCGGGTTGGGGCAGTATTTT
V: TRBV6-5; D: TRBD2; length: 15; size: few; J: TRBJ2-5; CDR3: CASSYAREAQETQYF; DNA: TGTGCCAGCAGTTACGCGCGGGAGGCTCAAGAGACCCAGTACTTC
V: TRBV5-1; D: .; length: 17; size: many; J: TRBJ2-1; CDR3: CASSSQGARSSYNEQFF; DNA: TGCGCCAGCAGCTCCCAAGGGGCACGGAGCTCCTACAATGAGCAGTTCTTC
V: TRBV7-9; D: TRBD2; length: 21; size: few; J: TRBJ2-7; CDR3: CASSLAVSGQKLTSGAYEQYF; DNA: TGTGCCAGCAGCTTAGCAGTTTCAGGACAGAAGTTGACTAGCGGTGCCTACGAGCAGTACTTC
V: TRBV5-1; D: TRBD1; length: 15; size: many; J: TRBJ2-3; CDR3: CASSLIDRVTDTQYF; DNA: TGCGCCAGCAGCTTGATAGACAGGGTTACAGATACGCAGTATTTT
V: TRBV2; D: .; length: 18; size: many; J: TRBJ1-2; CDR3: CASTGSAVTSDRDYGYTF; DNA: TGTGCCAGCACCGGCTCCGCAGTCACATCAGATCGGGACTATGGCTACACCTTC
V: TRBV5-6; D: .; length: 13; size: .; J: TRBJ2-7; CDR3: CASSYGTVYEQYF; DNA: TGTGCCAGCAGTTATGGTACTGTGTACGAGCAGTACTTC
V: TRBV19; D: .; length: 12; size: .; J: TRBJ1-5; CDR3: CASSYSGQPQHF; DNA: TGTGCCAGTAGTTATTCCGGACAGCCCCAGCATTTT
V: TRBV7-9; D: .; length: 14; size: few; J: TRBJ1-4; CDR3: CASSPRLLDEKLFF; DNA: TGTGCCAGCAGCCCAAGGTTGTTGGATGAAAAACTGTTTTTT
V: TRBV27; D: .; length: 17; size: many; J: TRBJ1-5; CDR3: CASSLLSTGETFQPQHF; DNA: TGTGCCAGCAGTTTACTTTCGACAGGAGAAACTTTTCAGCCCCAGCATTTT
V: TRBV30; D: TRBD1; length: 14; size: .; J: TRBJ2-3; CDR3: CAWSEGAGTDTQYF; DNA: TGTGCCTGGAGTGAGGGGGCGGGTACAGATACGCAGTATTTT
V: TRBV28; D: .; length: 14; size: many; J: TRBJ2-5; CDR3: CASRVVGFEETQYF; DNA: TGTGCCAGCCGCGTCGTGGGGTTCGAGGAGACCCAGTACTTC
V: TRBV24-1; D: .; length: 14; size: few; J: TRBJ2-1; CDR3: CATQLGGPYNEQFF; DNA: TGTGCCACCCAACTGGGGGGCCCCTACAATGAGCAGTTCTTC
V: TRBV20-1; D: TRBD2; length: 18; size: few; J: TRBJ2-3; CDR3: CSASGLAGGPFNADTQYF; DNA: TGCAGTGCTAGCGGTCTAGCGGGAGGGCCGTTTAATGCAGATACGCAGTATTTT
V: TRBV18; D: TRBD1; length: 15; size: many; J: TRBJ1-2; CDR3: CASSNEMGQTYGYTF; DNA: TGTGCCAGCTCAAATGAAATGGGACAGACCTATGGCTACACCTTC
V: TRBV2; D: .; length: 12; size: many; J: TRBJ1-2; CDR3: CASRPDSYGYTF; DNA: TGTGCCAGCAGGCCGGACAGCTATGGCTACACCTTC
V: TRBV15; D: .; length: 14; size: many; J: TRBJ2-5; CDR3: CATSGAGGQETQYF; DNA: TGTGCCACCAGCGGGGCCGGGGGTCAAGAGACCCAGTACTTC
V: TRBV7-9; D: .; length: 14; size: many; J: TRBJ1-1; CDR3: CASSLGATNTEAFF; DNA: TGTGCCAGCAGCTTAGGGGCAACCAACACTGAAGCTTTCTTT
V: TRBV7-2; D: .; length: 14; size: .; J: TRBJ2-7; CDR3: CASSLRGKVYEQYF; DNA: TGTGCCAGCAGCTTAAGAGGGAAGGTCTACGAGCAGTACTTC
V: TRBV4-1; D: .; length: 14; size: few; J: TRBJ1-2; CDR3: CASSQDWGPYGYTF; DNA: TGCGCCAGCAGCCAAGATTGGGGGCCCTATGGCTACACCTTC
V: TRBV5-1; D: TRBD1; length: 14; size: many; J: TRBJ1-6; CDR3: CASSFGTANSPLHF; DNA: TGCGCCAGCAGCTTTGGGACAGCGAATTCACCCCTCCACTTT
V: TRBV9; D: .; length: 14; size: many; J: TRBJ2-3; CDR3: CASSVGLVPDTQYF; DNA: TGTGCCAGCAGCGTAGGACTAGTCCCAGATACGCAGTATTTT
V: TRBV30; D: .; length: 11; size: few; J: TRBJ2-7; CDR3: CAWTRSHEQYF; DNA: TGTGCCTGGACCCGGAGCCACGAGCAGTACTTC
V: TRBV7-2; D: TRBD1; length: 15; size: many; J: TRBJ2-7; CDR3: CASSASGTGAYEQYF; DNA: TGTGCCAGCAGCGCCTCGGGGACAGGGGCCTACGAGCAGTACTTC
V: TRBV20-1; D: .; length: 13; size: many; J: TRBJ2-5; CDR3: CSAMRDSQETQYF; DNA: TGCAGTGCTATGCGGGATTCACAAGAGACCCAGTACTTC
V: TRBV13; D: TRBD2; length: 17; size: .; J: TRBJ2-1; CDR3: CASSLWGTSGAYNEQFF; DNA: TGTGCCAGCAGCTTATGGGGGACTAGCGGGGCCTACAATGAGCAGTTCTTC
V: TRBV5-1; D: .; length: 15; size: many; J: TRBJ2-1; CDR3: CASSLVTGANNEQFF; DNA: TGCGCCAGCAGCTTGGTAACGGGGGCGAACAATGAGCAGTTCTTC
V: TRBV19; D: .; length: 14; size: few; J: TRBJ1-3; CDR3: CAISAGSSGNTIYF; DNA: TGTGCCATCTCCGCGGGGTCTTCTGGAAACACCATATATTTT
V: TRBV19; D: TRBD2; length: 15; size: once; J: TRBJ2-3; CDR3: CASSATSGEADTQYF; DNA: TGTGCCAGTAGTGCGACTAGCGGAGAGGCAGATACGCAGTATTTT
V: TRBV4-1; D: .; length: 14; size: many; J: TRBJ1-1; CDR3: CASRQVGGEAEAFF; DNA: TGCGCCAGCAGACAAGTGGGGGGAGAGGCTGAAGCTTTCTTT
V: TRBV11-2; D: TRBD1; length: 15; size: many; J: TRBJ2-7; CDR3: CASSVDRATVYEQYF; DNA: TGTGCCAGCAGCGTGGACAGGGCGACGGTCTACGAGCAGTACTTC
V: TRBV30; D: .; length: 14; size: many; J: TRBJ1-5; CDR3: CAWSVSGFGQPQHF; DNA: TGTGCCTGGAGTGTATCGGGGTTTGGGCAGCCCCAGCATTTT
V: TRBV5-6; D: .; length: 16; size: many; J: TRBJ2-3; CDR3: CASSLAARPSTDTQYF; DNA: TGTGCCAGCAGCTTGGCGGCACGACCTAGCACAGATACGCAGTATTTT
V: TRBV19; D: .; length: 13; size: .; J: TRBJ1-2; CDR3: CASSIEPDYGYTF; DNA: TGTGCCAGTAGTATAGAGCCGGACTATGGCTACACCTTC